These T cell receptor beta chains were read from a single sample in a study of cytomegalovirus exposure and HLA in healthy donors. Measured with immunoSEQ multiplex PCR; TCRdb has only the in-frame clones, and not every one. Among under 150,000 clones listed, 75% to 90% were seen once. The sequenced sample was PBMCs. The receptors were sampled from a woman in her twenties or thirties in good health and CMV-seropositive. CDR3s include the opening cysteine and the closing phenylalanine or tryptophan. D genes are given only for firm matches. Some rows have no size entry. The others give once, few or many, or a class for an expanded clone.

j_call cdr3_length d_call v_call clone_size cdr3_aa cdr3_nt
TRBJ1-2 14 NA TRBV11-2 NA CASSPGDNLYGYTF TGTGCCAGCAGCCCAGGGGACAATCTCTATGGCTACACCTTC
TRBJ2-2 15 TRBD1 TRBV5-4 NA CASSLEGRGPGELFF TGTGCCAGCAGCTTGGAAGGCAGGGGGCCCGGGGAGCTGTTTTTT
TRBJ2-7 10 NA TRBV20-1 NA CSASAYEQYF TGCAGTGCTAGCGCCTACGAGCAGTACTTC
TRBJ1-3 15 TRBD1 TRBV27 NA CASSLGQGSGNTIYF TGTGCCAGCAGTTTAGGACAGGGGTCTGGAAACACCATATATTTT
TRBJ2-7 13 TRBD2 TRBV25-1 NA CASSAWTSEEQYF TGTGCCAGCAGTGCCTGGACTAGTGAGGAGCAGTACTTC
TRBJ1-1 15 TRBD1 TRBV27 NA CASSPHRGPNTEAFF TGTGCCAGCAGTCCTCACAGGGGGCCTAACACTGAAGCTTTCTTT
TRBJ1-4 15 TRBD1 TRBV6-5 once CASSYTGQENEKLFF TGTGCCAGCAGTTATACGGGACAGGAGAATGAAAAACTGTTTTTT
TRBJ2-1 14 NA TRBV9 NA CASSVGGTPLEQFF TGTGCCAGCAGCGTAGGTGGCACCCCGCTCGAGCAGTTCTTC
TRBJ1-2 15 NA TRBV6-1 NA CASRDTDRSIYGYTF TGTGCCAGCAGGGACACCGACAGGTCCATCTATGGCTACACCTTC
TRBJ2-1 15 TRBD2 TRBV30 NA CARLGLAGVTAEQFF TGTGCCCGCCTGGGACTAGCGGGAGTAACCGCTGAGCAGTTCTTC
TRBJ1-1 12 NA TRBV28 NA CASTEVLTEAFF TGTGCCAGCACGGAGGTTCTAACTGAAGCTTTCTTT
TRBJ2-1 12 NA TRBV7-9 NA CASSLGRDEQFF TGTGCCAGCAGCTTAGGGAGGGATGAGCAGTTCTTC
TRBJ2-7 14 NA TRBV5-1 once CASSLAIYSYEQYF TGCGCCAGCAGCTTAGCCATCTACAGTTACGAGCAGTACTTC
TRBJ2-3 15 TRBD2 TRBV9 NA CASSVSGSSTDTQYF TGTGCCAGCAGCGTTAGCGGGAGTAGCACAGATACGCAGTATTTT
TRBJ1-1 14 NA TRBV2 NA CASSEVGGATEAFF TGTGCCAGCAGTGAAGTGGGGGGGGCCACTGAAGCTTTCTTT
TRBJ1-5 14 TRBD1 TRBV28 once CASSLTGGDQPQHF TGTGCCAGCAGTTTGACAGGGGGAGATCAGCCCCAGCATTTT
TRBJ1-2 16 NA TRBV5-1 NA CASSHSQGQANYGYTF TGCGCCAGCAGCCATAGTCAGGGCCAAGCTAACTATGGCTACACCTTC
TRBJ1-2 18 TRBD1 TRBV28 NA CASSPPLNTGQANYGYTF TGTGCCAGCAGTCCCCCCCTTAACACGGGACAGGCTAACTATGGCTACACCTTC
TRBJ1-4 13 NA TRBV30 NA CAWSRGGEEKLFF TGTGCCTGGAGTCGGGGGGGAGAAGAAAAACTGTTTTTT
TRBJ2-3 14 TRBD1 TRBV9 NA CASSVGTGRDTQYF TGTGCCAGCAGCGTCGGGACAGGGAGAGATACGCAGTATTTT
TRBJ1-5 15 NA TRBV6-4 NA CASSEVGGARQPQHF TGTGCCAGCAGCGAAGTTGGGGGGGCACGACAGCCCCAGCATTTT
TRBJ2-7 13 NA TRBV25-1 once CASSESRSHEQYF TGTGCCAGCAGTGAATCGCGGAGCCACGAGCAGTACTTC
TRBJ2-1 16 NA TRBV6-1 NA CASSDGGWEAYNEQFF TGTGCCAGCAGTGACGGAGGGTGGGAGGCCTACAATGAGCAGTTCTTC
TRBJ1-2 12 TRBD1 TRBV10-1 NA CASTQGAWGYTF TGCGCCAGCACACAGGGGGCATGGGGCTACACCTTC
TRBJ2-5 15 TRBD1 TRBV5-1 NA CASSSAGTGEETQYF TGCGCCAGCAGCTCAGCCGGGACAGGGGAAGAGACCCAGTACTTC
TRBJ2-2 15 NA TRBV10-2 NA CASRGVGRKAGELFF TGCGCCAGCAGAGGGGTCGGGAGAAAGGCCGGGGAGCTGTTTTTT
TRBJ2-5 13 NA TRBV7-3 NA CASSGKRGETQYF TGTGCCAGCAGCGGGAAAAGAGGGGAGACCCAGTACTTC
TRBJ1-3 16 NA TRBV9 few CASSSAGGGSGNTIYF TGTGCCAGCAGCTCCGCGGGGGGGGGATCTGGAAACACCATATATTTT
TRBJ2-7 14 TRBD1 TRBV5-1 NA CASSPGQSSYEQYF TGCGCCAGCAGCCCGGGACAGTCCTCCTACGAGCAGTACTTC